What follows is one T cell receptor beta chain and its context. Its antigen is not known. These data originate in a study of T cell responses to AZD1222 COVID-19 vaccine. Broader study findings: Of the AZD1222 recipients, only 5 or 6 were seropositive at baseline.

J was trimmed by 9 bases and V by 1 base; bases with no gene match: 8. The CDR3 totals 16 residues. CDR1 SGHAT and CDR2 FQNNGV come from the germline V gene. Sequencing used immunoSEQ multiplex PCR; TCRdb keeps in-frame clones, though not all of them. The sample holds around 120,000 clones, just over 85% seen once. The receptor was isolated from an adult in good health. This specimen was peripheral blood, taken on day 0 of MenACWY control vaccination. The chain has TRBV11-2 and TRBJ2-1; TRBD2 matches at 11 bases. CDR3 residues: CASSLGVAGGPVEQFF. The CDR3 DNA is TGTGCCAGCAGCTTAGGGGTAGCGGGAGGGCCGGTTGAGCAGTTCTTC.